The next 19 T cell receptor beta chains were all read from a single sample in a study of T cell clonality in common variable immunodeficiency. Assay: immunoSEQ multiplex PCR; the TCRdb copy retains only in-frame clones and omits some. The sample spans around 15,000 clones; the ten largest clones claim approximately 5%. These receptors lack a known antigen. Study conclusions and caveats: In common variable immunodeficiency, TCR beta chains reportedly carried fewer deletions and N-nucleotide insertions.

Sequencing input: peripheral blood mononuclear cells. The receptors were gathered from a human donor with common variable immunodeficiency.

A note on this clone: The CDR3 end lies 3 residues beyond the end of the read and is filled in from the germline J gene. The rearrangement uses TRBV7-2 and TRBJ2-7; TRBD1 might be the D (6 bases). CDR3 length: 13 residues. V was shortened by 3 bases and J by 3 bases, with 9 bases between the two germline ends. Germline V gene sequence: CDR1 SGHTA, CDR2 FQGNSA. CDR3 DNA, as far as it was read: TGTGCCAGCAGCTTTGGGGGCGGCTACGAG. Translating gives CASSFGGGYE. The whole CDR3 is CASSFGGGYEQYF.

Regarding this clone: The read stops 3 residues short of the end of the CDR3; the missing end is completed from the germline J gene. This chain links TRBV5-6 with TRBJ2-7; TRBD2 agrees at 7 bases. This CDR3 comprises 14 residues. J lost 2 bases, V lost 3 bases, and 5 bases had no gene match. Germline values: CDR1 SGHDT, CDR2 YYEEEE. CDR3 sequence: CASSYGLDPYEQYF. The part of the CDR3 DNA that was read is TGTGCCAGCAGCTACGGACTAGACCCCTACGAG.

Incomplete CDR3 DNA: TGTGCCAGCAGTGCGGGGGGCAATTCCTACGAG. It yields the protein CASSAGGNSYE. The CDR3 in its entirety is CASSAGGNSYEQYF. The chain is built from TRBV6-2 or TRBV6-3 and TRBJ2-7; TRBD2 matches at 8 bases. The CDR3 extends 3 residues past the end of the read, so its final part is completed from the germline J gene. CDR1 and CDR2 (germline): MNHEY, SVGEGT. The CDR3 sequence is 14 residues long. Losses at the gene ends were 5 bases for V and 1 base for J; bases not matched to a gene: 4.

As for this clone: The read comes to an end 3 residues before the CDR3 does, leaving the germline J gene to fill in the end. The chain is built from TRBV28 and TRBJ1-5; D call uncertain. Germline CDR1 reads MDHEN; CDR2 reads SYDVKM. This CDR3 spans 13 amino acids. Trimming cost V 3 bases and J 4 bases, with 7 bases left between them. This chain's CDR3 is CASSFGLNQPQHF. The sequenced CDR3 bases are TGTGCCAGCAGTTTTGGGCTAAATCAGCCC.

CDR3 DNA, as far as it was read: TGTGCCAGCAGCTTATCAGACAGCTATGGC. Translating it yields CASSLSDSYG. The CDR3 in its entirety is CASSLSDSYGYTF. The rearrangement links TRBV7-2 to TRBJ1-2; TRBD1 is a possible D gene (5 bases). The sequenced fragment ends 3 residues before the CDR3 boundary, so the rest is inferred from the germline J gene. Trimming removed 2 bases from V and 4 bases from J, with 8 bases in between. The CDR3 totals 13 residues. Germline V gene data show CDR1 as SGHTA and CDR2 as FQGNSA. Full variable domain (rest looked up from reference TRBV7-2 and TRBJ1-2): GAGVSQSPSNKVTEKGKDVELRCDPISGHTALYWYRQSLGQGLEFLIYFQGNSAPDKSGLPSDRFSAERTGGSVSTLTIQRTQQEDSAVYLCASSLSDSYGYTFGSGTRLTVV.

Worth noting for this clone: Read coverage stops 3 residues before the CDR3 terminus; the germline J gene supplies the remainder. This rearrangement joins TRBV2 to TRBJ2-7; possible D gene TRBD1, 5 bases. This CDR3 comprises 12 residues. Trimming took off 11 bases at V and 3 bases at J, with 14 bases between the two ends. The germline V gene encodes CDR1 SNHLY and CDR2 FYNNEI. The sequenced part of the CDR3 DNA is TGTGCCGGAACAGGATTCAACTACGAG. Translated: CAGTGFNYE. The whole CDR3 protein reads CAGTGFNYEQYF.

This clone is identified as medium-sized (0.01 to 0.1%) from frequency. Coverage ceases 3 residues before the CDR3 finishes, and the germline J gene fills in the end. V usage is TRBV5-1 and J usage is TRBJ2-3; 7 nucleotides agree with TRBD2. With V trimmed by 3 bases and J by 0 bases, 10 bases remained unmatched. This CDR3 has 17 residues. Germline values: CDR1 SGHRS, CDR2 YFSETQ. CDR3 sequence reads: CASSSRSGLYSTDTQYF. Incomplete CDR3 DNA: TGCGCCAGCAGCTCCCGTAGCGGGCTCTATAGCACAGATACG.

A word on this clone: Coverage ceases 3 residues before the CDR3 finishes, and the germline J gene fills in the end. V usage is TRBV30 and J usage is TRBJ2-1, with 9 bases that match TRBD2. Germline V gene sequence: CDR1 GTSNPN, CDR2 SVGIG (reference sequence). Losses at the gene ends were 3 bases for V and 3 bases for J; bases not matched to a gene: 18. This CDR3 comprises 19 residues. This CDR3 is CAWRFRGLVAGVGYNEQFF. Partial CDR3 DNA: TGTGCCTGGAGGTTTAGGGGGTTGGTAGCGGGGGTTGGCTACAATGAG.

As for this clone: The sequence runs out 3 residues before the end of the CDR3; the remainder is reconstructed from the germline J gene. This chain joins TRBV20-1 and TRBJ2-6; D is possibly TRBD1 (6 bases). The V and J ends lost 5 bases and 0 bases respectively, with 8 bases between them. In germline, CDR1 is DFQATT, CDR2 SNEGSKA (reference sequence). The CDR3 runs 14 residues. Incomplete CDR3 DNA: TGCAGTGCTTACAGGGACTCTGGGGCCAACGTC. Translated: CSAYRDSGANV. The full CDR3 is CSAYRDSGANVLTF.

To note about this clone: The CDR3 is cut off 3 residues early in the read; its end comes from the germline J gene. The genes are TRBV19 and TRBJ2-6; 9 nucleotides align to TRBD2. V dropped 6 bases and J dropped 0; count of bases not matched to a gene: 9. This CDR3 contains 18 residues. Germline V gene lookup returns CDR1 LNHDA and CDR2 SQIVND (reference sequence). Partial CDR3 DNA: TGTGCCAGTAGAATAAAACTAGCGGGTACCTCTGGGGCCAACGTC. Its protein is CASRIKLAGTSGANV. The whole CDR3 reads CASRIKLAGTSGANVLTF.

This CDR3 reads CASSSYEREYYEQYF. CDR3 bases read: TGTGCCAGCAGCTCGTATGAGCGGGAGTACTACGAG. The chain recombines TRBV7-9 with TRBJ2-7; TRBD2 matches 8 bases. The sequence runs out 3 residues before the end of the CDR3; the remainder is reconstructed from the germline J gene. Losses at the gene ends were 4 bases for V and 3 bases for J; bases not matched to a gene: 8. There are 15 residues in the CDR3. CDR1 and CDR2 (germline): SEHNR, FQNEAQ (reference sequence).

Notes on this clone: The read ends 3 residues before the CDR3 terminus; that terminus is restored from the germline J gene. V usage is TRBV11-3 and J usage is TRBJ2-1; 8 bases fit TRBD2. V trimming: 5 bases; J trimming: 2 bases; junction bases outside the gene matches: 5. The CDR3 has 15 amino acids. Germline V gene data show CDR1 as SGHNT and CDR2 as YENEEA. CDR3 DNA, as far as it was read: TGTGCCAGCAGCCTTCGGGGGGGACCCTACAATGAG. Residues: CASSLRGGPYNE. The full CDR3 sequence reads CASSLRGGPYNEQFF.

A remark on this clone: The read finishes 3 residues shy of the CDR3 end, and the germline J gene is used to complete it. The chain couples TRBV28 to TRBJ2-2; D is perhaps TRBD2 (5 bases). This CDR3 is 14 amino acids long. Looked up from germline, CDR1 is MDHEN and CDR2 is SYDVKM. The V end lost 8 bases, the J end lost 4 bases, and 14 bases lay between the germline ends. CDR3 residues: CASLRYRGTGELFF. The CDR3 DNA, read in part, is TGTGCCAGCCTACGGTATCGGGGCACCGGGGAG.

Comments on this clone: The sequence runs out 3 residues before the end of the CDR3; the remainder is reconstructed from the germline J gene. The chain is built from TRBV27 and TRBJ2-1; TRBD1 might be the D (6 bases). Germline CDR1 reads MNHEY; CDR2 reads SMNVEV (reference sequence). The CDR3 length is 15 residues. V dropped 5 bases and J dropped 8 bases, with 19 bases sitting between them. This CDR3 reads CASSQQVVGGDEQFF. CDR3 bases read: TGTGCCAGCAGTCAACAGGTGGTAGGGGGTGATGAG.

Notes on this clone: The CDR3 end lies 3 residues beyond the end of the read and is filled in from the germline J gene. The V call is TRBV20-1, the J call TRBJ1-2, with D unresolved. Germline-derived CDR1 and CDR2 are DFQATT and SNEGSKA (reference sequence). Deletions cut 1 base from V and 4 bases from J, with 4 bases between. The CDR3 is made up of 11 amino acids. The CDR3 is CSARARYGYTF. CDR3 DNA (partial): TGCAGTGCTAGAGCCCGCTATGGC.

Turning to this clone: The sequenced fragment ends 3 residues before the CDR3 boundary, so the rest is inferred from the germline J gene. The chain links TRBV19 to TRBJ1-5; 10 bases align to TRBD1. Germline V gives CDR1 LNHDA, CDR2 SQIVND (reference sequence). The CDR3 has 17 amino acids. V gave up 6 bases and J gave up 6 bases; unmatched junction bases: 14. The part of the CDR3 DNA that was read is TGTGCCAGTAGGCCCCGATTCCGGGACAGGGGACCTCAGCCC. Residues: CASRPRFRDRGPQP. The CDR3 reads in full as CASRPRFRDRGPQPQHF.

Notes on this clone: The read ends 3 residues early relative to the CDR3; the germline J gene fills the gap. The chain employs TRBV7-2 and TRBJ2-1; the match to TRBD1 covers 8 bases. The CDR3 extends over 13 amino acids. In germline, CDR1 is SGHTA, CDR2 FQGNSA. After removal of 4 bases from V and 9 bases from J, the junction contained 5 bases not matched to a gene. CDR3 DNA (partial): TGTGCCAGCAGCTCGGACAGGGTAGGTGAG. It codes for CASSSDRVGE. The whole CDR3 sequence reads CASSSDRVGEQFF.

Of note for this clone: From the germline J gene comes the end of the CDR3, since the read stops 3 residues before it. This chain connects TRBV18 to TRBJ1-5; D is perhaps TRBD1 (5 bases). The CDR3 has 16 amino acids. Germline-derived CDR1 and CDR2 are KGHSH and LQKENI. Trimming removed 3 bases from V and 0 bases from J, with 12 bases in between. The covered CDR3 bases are TGTGCCAGCTCACCGCGGACACGGACTAGCAATCAGCCC. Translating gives CASSPRTRTSNQP. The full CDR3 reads CASSPRTRTSNQPQHF.

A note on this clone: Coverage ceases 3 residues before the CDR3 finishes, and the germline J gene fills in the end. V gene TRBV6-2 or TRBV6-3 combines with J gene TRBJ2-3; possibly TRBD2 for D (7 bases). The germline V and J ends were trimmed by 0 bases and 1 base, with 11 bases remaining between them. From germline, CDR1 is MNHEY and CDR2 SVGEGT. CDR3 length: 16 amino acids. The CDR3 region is CASSYSAGARTDTQYF. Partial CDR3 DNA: TGTGCCAGCAGTTACTCCGCGGGGGCACGCACAGATACG.